These T cell receptor beta chains were read from a single sample in a study of blood T cells in healthy people across ages. TCRdb redid the calling of the 5' RACE reads with MiXCR, one entry per CDR3 protein. The sample carries about a million distinct CDR3 sequences, roughly two fifths recorded once. The specimen was blood. The receptors stem from a man in his late teens or twenties in good health. CDR3s include the opening cysteine and the closing phenylalanine or tryptophan. Fields, in order: clone size, V gene, J gene, D gene, CDR3 DNA, CDR3 protein. D genes are given only for firm matches. Not all rows give a size; the values are once, few, many and, for expanded clones, a class.

NA	TRBV6-1	TRBJ1-6	NA	TGTGCCAGCAGCTTTTTTATCGTGGACTCCTATAATTCACCCCTCCACTTT	CASSFFIVDSYNSPLHF
few	TRBV29-1	TRBJ1-4	TRBD1	TGCAGCGTCAGTCGGGACAGGGTGGGAGAAAAACTGTTTTTT	CSVSRDRVGEKLFF
NA	TRBV27	TRBJ1-2	NA	TGTGCCAGCAGCCGCATTCCAGGAGCAGCTAACTATGGCTACACCTTC	CASSRIPGAANYGYTF
NA	TRBV7-2	TRBJ1-1	NA	TGTGCCAGCAGCAACGTGGGGGGAGAAACTGAAGCTTTCTTT	CASSNVGGETEAFF
few	TRBV27	TRBJ1-4	NA	TGTGCCAGCAGCTCCTCCCAGGGTAGAACAACTAATGAAAAACTGTTTTTT	CASSSSQGRTTNEKLFF
many	TRBV25-1	TRBJ2-7	TRBD2	TGTGCCAGCGCCGGGACTAGTATCTATGAGCAGTACTTC	CASAGTSIYEQYF
few	TRBV12-3/TRBV12-4	TRBJ1-2	TRBD1	TGTGCCAGCAGTTCCCTAGGGACAGACTATGGCTACACCTTC	CASSSLGTDYGYTF
few	TRBV7-9	TRBJ2-1	NA	TGTGCCAGCAGCAAACAGGACTCGACGAACAATGAGCAGTTCTTC	CASSKQDSTNNEQFF
NA	TRBV9	TRBJ2-1	TRBD2	TGTGCCTGCAGCGTAGCGGGGGGCCTCTACAATGAGCAGTTCTTC	CACSVAGGLYNEQFF
NA	TRBV15	TRBJ1-2	TRBD1	TGTGCCACCAGCAGAGATCTCACAGGGGGCTCTTTTGGCTACACCTTC	CATSRDLTGGSFGYTF
few	TRBV2	TRBJ2-1	NA	TGTGCCAGCAGATCCAACAATGAGCAGTTCTTC	CASRSNNEQFF
few	TRBV29-1	TRBJ2-3	TRBD1	TGCAGCGTTGAGAAGACAGGGGCTAGCACAGATACGCAGTATTTT	CSVEKTGASTDTQYF
many	TRBV10-3	TRBJ1-3	NA	TGTGCCATCAGTGAGGGAAACACCATATATTTT	CAISEGNTIYF
NA	TRBV6-6	TRBJ1-2	NA	TGTGCCAGCAGTTACGGGGGTAACAACTATGGCTACACCTTC	CASSYGGNNYGYTF
few	TRBV11-1	TRBJ1-2	NA	TGTGCCAGCAGCCCTAGACCGGCTGGTTATGGCTACACCTTC	CASSPRPAGYGYTF
NA	TRBV7-2	TRBJ1-2	TRBD1	TGTGCCAGCAGCTTAACGGGGGACAGGGTGCTAGGTGGCTACACCTTC	CASSLTGDRVLGGYTF
NA	TRBV2	TRBJ2-5	NA	TGTGTCAGCAGTGATAGCGGACAAGAGACCCAGTACTTC	CVSSDSGQETQYF
few	TRBV27	TRBJ1-2	NA	TGTGCCAGCAGTTCCCGACGCACTAACTATGGCTACACCTTC	CASSSRRTNYGYTF
few	TRBV5-1	TRBJ2-5	TRBD2	TGCGCCAGCAGCAGGTCGACCGGGACTAGCGAGGAGACCCAGTACTTC	CASSRSTGTSEETQYF
NA	TRBV20-1	TRBJ1-1	TRBD1	TGCAGTGCCAAAATTACAGGGGGCAGGGAGACTGAAGCTTTCTTT	CSAKITGGRETEAFF
NA	TRBV12-3/TRBV12-4	TRBJ1-2	NA	TGTGCCATAAAGGGTCCCCGGGGCTATGGCTACACCTTC	CAIKGPRGYGYTF
NA	TRBV12-3/TRBV12-4	TRBJ2-2	TRBD1	TGTGCCAGCAGTCGACAGGGGACGACGAACACCGGGGAGCTGTTTTTT	CASSRQGTTNTGELFF
few	TRBV4-3	TRBJ2-3	NA	TGCGCCAGCAGCCAAGAAGCGGTAGGGGGAAGACTCCGAGGCACAGATACGCAGTATTTT	CASSQEAVGGRLRGTDTQYF
NA	TRBV7-2	TRBJ1-2	NA	TGTGCCAGCACCCGGGGCGCCACCTATGGCTACACCTTC	CASTRGATYGYTF
few	TRBV12-3/TRBV12-4	TRBJ1-1	NA	TGTGCCAGCAGAGGGTGGACTGAAGCTTTCTTT	CASRGWTEAFF
NA	TRBV20-1	TRBJ2-2	NA	TGCAGTGCTAGGGGGGTGGGGAACACCGGGGAGCTGTTTTTT	CSARGVGNTGELFF
few	TRBV12-3/TRBV12-4	TRBJ2-7	TRBD1	TGTGCCAGCAGTTTCCCCCACGACAGGGTTTACGAGCAGTACTTC	CASSFPHDRVYEQYF
NA	TRBV4-2	TRBJ2-1	TRBD2	TGTGCCAGCAGCCCGAATCTGGCGGGGGGGTTAGACGAGCAGTTCTTC	CASSPNLAGGLDEQFF
NA	TRBV29-1	TRBJ2-5	TRBD1	TGCAGCACTGACAGGGTTGGCAATGAGCAGTACTTC	CSTDRVGNEQYF
NA	TRBV20-1	TRBJ2-3	NA	TGCAGTGCTAGAGGCCGGGCAGGGGGCACAGATACGCAGTATTTT	CSARGRAGGTDTQYF
few	TRBV12-3/TRBV12-4	TRBJ1-1	TRBD1	TGTGCCAGTACAATCGGGGGGGGACAGGAAGCTTTCTTT	CASTIGGGQEAFF
NA	TRBV20-1	TRBJ2-1	TRBD2	TGCAATGCCCAGCAAGCGGGGGGAATTAGATCCTACAATGAGCAGTTCTTC	CNAQQAGGIRSYNEQFF
few	TRBV4-1	TRBJ2-2	TRBD1	TGCGCCAGCAGCCCAATTCGACAGGGGGCGGCGGGGGAGCTGTTTTTT	CASSPIRQGAAGELFF
NA	TRBV20-1	TRBJ2-7	NA	TGCAGTGCTAGGAATAGTGGTGGACGCAATGAGCAGTACTTC	CSARNSGGRNEQYF
once	TRBV5-5	TRBJ1-5	NA	TGTGCCAGCAGCTATAACGACTTACAGCCCCAGCATTTT	CASSYNDLQPQHF
NA	TRBV12-3/TRBV12-4	TRBJ1-2	TRBD1	TGTGCCAGCAGTACCGGGACAGGGCCGTATGGCTACACCTTC	CASSTGTGPYGYTF
NA	TRBV4-3	TRBJ2-1	TRBD2	TGCGCCAGCAGCCCTACTAGCGGGGGGTATTCTGAGCAGTTCTTC	CASSPTSGGYSEQFF
NA	TRBV20-1	TRBJ1-1	TRBD1	TGCAGTGCTGCCCAGGGGGGTGTGAACACTGAAGCTTTCTTT	CSAAQGGVNTEAFF
few	TRBV9	TRBJ2-1	NA	TGTGCCAGCAGCGTAGCGGAAGGGAATGAGCAGTTCTTC	CASSVAEGNEQFF
NA	TRBV4-3	TRBJ2-2	TRBD1	TGCGCCAGCAGCCAAGGGTCAGGGGGTAACCCCGGGGAGCTGTTTTTT	CASSQGSGGNPGELFF
NA	TRBV20-1	TRBJ2-2	TRBD2	TGCAGTGCTAGAGAGAGCGGGGGACTATCCACCGGGGAGCTGTTTTTT	CSARESGGLSTGELFF
NA	TRBV12-3/TRBV12-4	TRBJ2-1	TRBD1	TGTGCCAGCATCCTAACGGGACAGGGATCTTCCAATGAGCAGTTCTTC	CASILTGQGSSNEQFF
NA	TRBV7-6	TRBJ2-7	NA	TGTGCCAACAGCTTAGATGGGTCAGGGGATGAGCAGTACTTC	CANSLDGSGDEQYF
few	TRBV7-9	TRBJ1-2	NA	TGTGCCAGCACCCCGACAGGAAGAGCTAACTATGGCTACACCTTC	CASTPTGRANYGYTF
NA	TRBV4-3	TRBJ1-4	NA	TGCGCCAGCAGCCAAGATCGTCAGAGTAAAAATGAAAAACTGTTTTTT	CASSQDRQSKNEKLFF
NA	TRBV5-1	TRBJ2-7	TRBD2	TGCGCCAGCAGCACACCCGGGACTAGTTCATCCAATGAGCAGTACTTC	CASSTPGTSSSNEQYF
NA	TRBV4-3	TRBJ2-4	TRBD2	TGCGCCAGCAGCCAGTTTGCGGGGGGGCCGATGCACAAAAACATTCAGTACTTC	CASSQFAGGPMHKNIQYF
NA	TRBV20-1	TRBJ1-3	NA	TGCAGTGCTAGAGCCCTAAGTCCGGGTTCTGGAAACACCATATATTTT	CSARALSPGSGNTIYF
NA	TRBV5-1	TRBJ2-1	NA	TGCGCCAGCAGCCTTGGCGGTAGGCCGTCTTACGAGCAGTTCTTC	CASSLGGRPSYEQFF
few	TRBV25-1	TRBJ1-6	NA	TGTGCCAGCAGTGCCCTCTATAATTCACCCCTCCACTTT	CASSALYNSPLHF